A single sample gave rise to the 2 T cell receptor beta chains below, sequenced in a study of blood T cell repertoires in COVID-19. The data were produced by immunoSEQ multiplex PCR, yet TCRdb's version contains in-frame clones alone and is incomplete. The sample holds under 150,000 clones; roughly 90% are singletons and the top ten take 2% to 2.5%. The specimen sequenced was peripheral blood. The receptors shown here come from a man in his 70s with active COVID-19.

The rearrangement links TRBV7-3 to TRBJ2-3, with D maybe TRBD2 (6 bases). The V end was cut by 9 bases, the J end by 0 bases, with 10 bases between. The CDR3 is made up of 13 amino acids. Per germline, CDR1 SGHTA and CDR2 FQGTGA. Here the CDR3 reads CASRDLSTDTQYF. The CDR3 region has the DNA TGTGCCAGTCGGGACTTAAGCACAGATACGCAGTATTTT.

V and J are TRBV5-4 and TRBJ2-3; 10 bases map to TRBD2. Trimming at V came to 2 bases and at J to 2 bases, leaving 11 bases not matched to a gene. CDR1 is SGHNT, CDR2 YYREEE, per germline (reference sequence). The CDR3 sequence is 18 residues long. Here the CDR3 reads CASSLVLTSGAVTDTQYF. The DNA of the CDR3 is TGTGCCAGCAGCTTAGTTCTTACTAGCGGGGCCGTCACAGATACGCAGTATTTT.